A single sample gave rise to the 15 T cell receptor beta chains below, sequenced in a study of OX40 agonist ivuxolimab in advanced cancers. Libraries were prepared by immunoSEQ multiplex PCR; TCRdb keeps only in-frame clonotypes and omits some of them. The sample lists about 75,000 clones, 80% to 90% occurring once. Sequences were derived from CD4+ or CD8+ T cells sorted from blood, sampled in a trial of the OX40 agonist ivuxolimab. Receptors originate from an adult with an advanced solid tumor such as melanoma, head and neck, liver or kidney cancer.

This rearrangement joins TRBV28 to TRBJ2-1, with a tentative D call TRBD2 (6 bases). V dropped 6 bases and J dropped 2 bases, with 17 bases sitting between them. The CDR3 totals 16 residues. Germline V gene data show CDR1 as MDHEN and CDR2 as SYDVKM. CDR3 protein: CASSPGPGETYNEQFF. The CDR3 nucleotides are TGTGCCAGCAGCCCCGGCCCGGGAGAAACCTACAATGAGCAGTTCTTC.

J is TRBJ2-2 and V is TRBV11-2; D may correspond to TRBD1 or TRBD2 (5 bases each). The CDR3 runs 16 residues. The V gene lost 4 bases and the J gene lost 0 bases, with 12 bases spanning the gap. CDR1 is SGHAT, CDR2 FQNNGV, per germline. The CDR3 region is CASSSAGTSNTGELFF. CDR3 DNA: TGTGCCAGCAGCTCGGCCGGGACCTCGAACACCGGGGAGCTGTTTTTT.

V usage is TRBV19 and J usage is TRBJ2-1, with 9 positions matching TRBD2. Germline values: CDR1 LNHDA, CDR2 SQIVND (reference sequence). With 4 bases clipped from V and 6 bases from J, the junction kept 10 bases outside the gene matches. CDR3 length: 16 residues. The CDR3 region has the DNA TGTGCCAGTAGTAATTCCCTTAGCGGGAGATTCAATGAGCAGTTCTTC. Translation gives CASSNSLSGRFNEQFF.

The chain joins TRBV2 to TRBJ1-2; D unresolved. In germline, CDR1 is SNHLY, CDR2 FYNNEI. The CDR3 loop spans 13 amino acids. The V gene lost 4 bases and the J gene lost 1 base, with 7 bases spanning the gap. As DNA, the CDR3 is TGTGCCAGCAGTGTCGGGGATAACTATGGCTACACCTTC. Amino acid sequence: CASSVGDNYGYTF.

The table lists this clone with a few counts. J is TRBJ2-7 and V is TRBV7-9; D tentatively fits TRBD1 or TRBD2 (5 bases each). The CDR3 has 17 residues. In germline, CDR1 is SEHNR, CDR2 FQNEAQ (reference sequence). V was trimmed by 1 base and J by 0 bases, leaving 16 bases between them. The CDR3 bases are TGTGCCAGCAGCTTAGGGGGCCTAGCCTATCCCTCCTACGAGCAGTACTTC. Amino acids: CASSLGGLAYPSYEQYF.

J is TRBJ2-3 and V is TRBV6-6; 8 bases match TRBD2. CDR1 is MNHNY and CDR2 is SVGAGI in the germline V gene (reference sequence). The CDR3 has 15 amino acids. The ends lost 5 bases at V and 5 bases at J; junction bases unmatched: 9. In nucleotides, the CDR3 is TGTGCCAGCAGTGTCCGGGGGGGGATGGTAGATACGCAGTATTTT. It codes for CASSVRGGMVDTQYF.

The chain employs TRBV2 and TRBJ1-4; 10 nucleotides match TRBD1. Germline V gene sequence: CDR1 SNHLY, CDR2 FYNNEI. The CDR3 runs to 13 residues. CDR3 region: CASGTGVNEKLFF. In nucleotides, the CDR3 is TGTGCTTCCGGGACAGGGGTTAATGAAAAACTGTTTTTT.

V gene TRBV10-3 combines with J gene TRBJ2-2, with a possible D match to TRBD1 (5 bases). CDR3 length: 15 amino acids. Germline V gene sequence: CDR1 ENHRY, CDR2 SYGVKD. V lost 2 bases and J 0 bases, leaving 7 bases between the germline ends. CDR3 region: CAISEDRTNTGELFF. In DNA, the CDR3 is TGTGCCATCAGTGAGGACAGAACGAACACCGGGGAGCTGTTTTTT.

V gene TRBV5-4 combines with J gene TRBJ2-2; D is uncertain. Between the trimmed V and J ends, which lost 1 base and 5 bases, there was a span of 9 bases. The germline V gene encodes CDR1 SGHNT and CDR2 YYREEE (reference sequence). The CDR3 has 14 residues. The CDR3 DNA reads TGTGCCAGCAGCTTGCCGAAGGTTACCGGGGAGCTGTTTTTT. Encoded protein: CASSLPKVTGELFF.

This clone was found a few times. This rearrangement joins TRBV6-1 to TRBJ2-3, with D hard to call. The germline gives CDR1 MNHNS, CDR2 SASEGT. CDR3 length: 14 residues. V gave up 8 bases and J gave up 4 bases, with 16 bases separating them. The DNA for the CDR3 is TGTGCCAGCTTTTCCAGACCTAGAGCAGATACGCAGTATTTT. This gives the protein CASFSRPRADTQYF.

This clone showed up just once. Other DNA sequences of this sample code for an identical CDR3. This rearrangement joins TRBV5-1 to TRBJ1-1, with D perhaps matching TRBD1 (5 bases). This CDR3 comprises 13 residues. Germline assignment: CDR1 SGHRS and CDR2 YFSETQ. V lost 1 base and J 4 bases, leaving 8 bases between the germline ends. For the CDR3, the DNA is TGCGCCAGCAGCTTGACAGGAATCACTGAAGCTTTCTTT. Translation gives CASSLTGITEAFF. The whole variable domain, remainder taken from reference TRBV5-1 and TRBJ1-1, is KAGVTQTPRYLIKTRGQQVTLSCSPISGHRSVSWYQQTPGQGLQFLFEYFSETQRNKGNFPGRFSGRQFSNSRSEMNVSTLELGDSALYLCASSLTGITEAFFGQGTRLTVV.

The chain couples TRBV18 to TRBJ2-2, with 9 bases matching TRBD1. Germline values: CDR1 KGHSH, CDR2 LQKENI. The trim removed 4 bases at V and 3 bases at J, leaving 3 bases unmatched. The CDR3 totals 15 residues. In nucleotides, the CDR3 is TGTGCCAGCTCACGGGACAGGGCGGACACCGGGGAGCTGTTTTTT. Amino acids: CASSRDRADTGELFF. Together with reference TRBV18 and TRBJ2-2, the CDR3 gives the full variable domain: NAGVMQNPRHLVRRRGQEARLRCSPMKGHSHVYWYRQLPEEGLKFMVYLQKENIIDESGMPKERFSAEFPKEGPSILRIQQVVRGDSAAYFCASSRDRADTGELFFGEGSRLTVL.

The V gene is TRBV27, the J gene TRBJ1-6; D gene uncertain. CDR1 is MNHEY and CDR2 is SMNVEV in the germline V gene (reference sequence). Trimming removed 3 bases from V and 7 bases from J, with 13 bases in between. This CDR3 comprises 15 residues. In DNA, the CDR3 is TGTGCCAGCAGTTTCTTTGGACCAACGAATTCACCCCTCCACTTT. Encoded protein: CASSFFGPTNSPLHF.

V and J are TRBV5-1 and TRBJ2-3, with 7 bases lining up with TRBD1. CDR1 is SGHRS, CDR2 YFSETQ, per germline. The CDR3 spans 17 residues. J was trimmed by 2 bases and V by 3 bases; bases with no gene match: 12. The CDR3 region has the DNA TGCGCCAGCAGCTGGACTCCGGGACAGTCTTTCACAGATACGCAGTATTTT. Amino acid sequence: CASSWTPGQSFTDTQYF. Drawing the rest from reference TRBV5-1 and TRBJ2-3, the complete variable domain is KAGVTQTPRYLIKTRGQQVTLSCSPISGHRSVSWYQQTPGQGLQFLFEYFSETQRNKGNFPGRFSGRQFSNSRSEMNVSTLELGDSALYLCASSWTPGQSFTDTQYFGPGTRLTVL.

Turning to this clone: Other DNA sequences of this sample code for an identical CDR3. CDR3 nucleotide sequence: TGTGCCAGTAGTATAGGACTAGCGGGAGTGTACGAGCAGTACTTC. It yields the protein CASSIGLAGVYEQYF. This chain uses TRBV19 with TRBJ2-7; TRBD2 aligns across 12 bases. Trimming at V came to 1 base and at J to 4 bases, leaving 2 bases not matched to a gene. Germline lookup yields CDR1 LNHDA and CDR2 SQIVND (reference sequence). The CDR3 consists of 15 residues.